A selection of T cell receptor beta chains follows, all from one sample in a study of T cell responses to AZD1222 COVID-19 vaccine. Data came from immunoSEQ multiplex PCR; TCRdb stores just in-frame clones and leaves some out. The table includes 66,000 or so clones, about 90% detected once. Sequencing used peripheral blood, obtained on day 0 of AZD1222 vaccination. The receptor source for this set is an adult in good health. Both conserved end residues are part of each CDR3. A D gene is named only where the DNA matches it firmly. Clone size is shown for a subset of rows, as once, few, many or a class of expanded clone.

v_call,j_call,clone_size,d_call,cdr3_aa,cdr3_nt
TRBV28,TRBJ1-6,.,.,CASSLGGSSYNSPLHF,TGTGCCAGCAGTTTAGGAGGGAGCTCCTATAATTCACCCCTCCACTTT
TRBV3-1/TRBV3-2,TRBJ1-5,once,.,CASSPSRDGTQHF,TGTGCCAGCAGCCCGTCAAGGGACGGAACCCAGCATTTT
TRBV29-1,TRBJ1-1,.,.,CSEYLWGDGTEAFF,TGCAGCGAATACCTATGGGGGGATGGCACTGAAGCTTTCTTT
TRBV3-1/TRBV3-2,TRBJ2-5,.,.,CASSQELYTAYASETQYF,TGTGCCAGCAGCCAAGAACTATATACAGCCTATGCCAGCGAGACCCAGTACTTC
TRBV19,TRBJ2-1,.,TRBD1,CASTDGQGSEQFF,TGTGCCAGTACTGACGGACAGGGTAGTGAGCAGTTCTTC
TRBV7-2,TRBJ1-2,.,TRBD1,CASSPLGTGTTLYGYTF,TGTGCCAGCAGCCCACTGGGGACAGGGACCACCCTCTATGGCTACACCTTC
TRBV30,TRBJ1-2,.,.,CAWSAQIANYGYTF,TGTGCCTGGAGTGCACAGATCGCTAACTATGGCTACACCTTC
TRBV19,TRBJ2-1,.,TRBD2,CASTLAGGPNEQFF,TGTGCCAGTACCCTAGCGGGAGGGCCGAATGAGCAGTTCTTC
TRBV7-6,TRBJ2-1,.,TRBD2,CASSLVRGGLNEQFF,TGTGCCAGCAGCTTAGTCCGGGGGGGCCTCAATGAGCAGTTCTTC
TRBV15,TRBJ1-2,.,.,CATSREEGDGYTF,TGTGCCACCAGCAGAGAGGAGGGGGACGGCTACACCTTC
TRBV18,TRBJ1-5,.,TRBD1,CASSPSGTGVNQPQHF,TGTGCCAGCTCACCATCAGGGACAGGGGTAAATCAGCCCCAGCATTTT
TRBV30,TRBJ1-6,.,TRBD1,CAWSVQGANNSPLHF,TGTGCCTGGAGTGTACAGGGGGCAAATAATTCACCCCTCCACTTT
TRBV7-9,TRBJ2-1,.,.,CASSIHLLRAWNEQFF,TGTGCCAGCAGTATCCATTTACTCCGAGCGTGGAATGAGCAGTTCTTC
TRBV5-1,TRBJ1-1,.,TRBD1,CASSLVSGGTEAFF,TGCGCCAGCAGCTTGGTGTCAGGGGGCACTGAAGCTTTCTTT
TRBV5-1,TRBJ1-2,.,TRBD1,CASRARQGRDYGYTF,TGCGCCAGCAGAGCGAGACAGGGACGGGACTATGGCTACACCTTC
TRBV28,TRBJ1-1,.,TRBD1,CASLLIRGLGEAFF,TGTGCCAGCCTTCTAATTAGGGGGCTCGGGGAAGCTTTCTTT
TRBV5-1,TRBJ2-7,.,TRBD2,CASSLDVSGRTTSYEQYF,TGCGCCAGCAGCTTGGATGTTAGCGGGAGGACAACCTCCTACGAGCAGTACTTC
TRBV7-9,TRBJ2-1,.,TRBD2,CASSDHAGTSGSYNEQFF,TGTGCCAGCAGCGACCATGCCGGGACTAGCGGTTCCTACAATGAGCAGTTCTTC
TRBV12-3/TRBV12-4,TRBJ2-5,.,.,CASSPGDQETQYF,TGTGCCAGCAGTCCTGGTGATCAAGAGACCCAGTACTTC
TRBV27,TRBJ2-2,once,TRBD2,CASSLLGGRVAGELFF,TGTGCCAGCAGTTTATTAGGCGGGAGAGTGGCCGGGGAGCTGTTTTTT
TRBV25-1,TRBJ1-3,.,TRBD1,CASRDRSSGNTIYF,TGTGCCAGTCGGGACAGAAGCTCTGGAAACACCATATATTTT
TRBV19,TRBJ2-3,.,TRBD2,CASSIGLPAGGPTDTQYF,TGTGCCAGTAGTATAGGCCTCCCAGCGGGAGGGCCCACAGATACGCAGTATTTT
TRBV6-5,TRBJ1-4,.,.,CASSYGFGEKLFF,TGTGCCAGCAGTTACGGGTTTGGTGAAAAACTGTTTTTT
TRBV9,TRBJ1-2,few,.,CASSPVHWQGALYGYTF,TGTGCCAGCAGCCCCGTTCACTGGCAGGGTGCACTCTATGGCTACACCTTC
TRBV7-9,TRBJ1-1,.,.,CASSPLSIAEAFF,TGTGCCAGCAGCCCTCTCTCTATCGCTGAAGCTTTCTTT
TRBV7-2,TRBJ2-3,.,.,CASSAQGLVDTQYF,TGTGCCAGCAGCGCGCAAGGACTCGTAGATACGCAGTATTTT
TRBV6-5,TRBJ1-1,.,TRBD1,CASSTGGVSTEAFF,TGTGCCAGCAGTACAGGGGGTGTGTCCACTGAAGCTTTCTTT
TRBV11-3,TRBJ1-1,.,.,CASSLERHTEAFF,TGTGCCAGCAGCTTAGAAAGGCACACTGAAGCTTTCTTT
TRBV5-1,TRBJ2-7,.,.,CASSFPGSPEQYF,TGCGCCAGCAGCTTCCCTGGGAGCCCCGAGCAGTACTTC
TRBV7-8,TRBJ1-1,.,.,CASSLNRVDTEAFF,TGTGCCAGCAGCTTAAACAGGGTAGACACTGAAGCTTTCTTT
TRBV3-1/TRBV3-2,TRBJ2-2,.,TRBD2,CASSPGLTGELFF,TGTGCCAGCAGTCCGGGACTAACCGGGGAGCTGTTTTTT
TRBV7-9,TRBJ2-1,once,TRBD1,CASSSPEDRGRNEQFF,TGTGCCAGCAGCTCCCCCGAGGACAGGGGGCGGAATGAGCAGTTCTTC
TRBV5-1,TRBJ2-5,.,TRBD2,CASSQREGEEETQYF,TGCGCCAGCAGTCAGCGGGAGGGGGAGGAAGAGACCCAGTACTTC
TRBV12-3/TRBV12-4,TRBJ1-1,.,.,CASSSPPNTEAFF,TGTGCCAGCAGTTCCCCTCCGAACACTGAAGCTTTCTTT
TRBV6-6,TRBJ1-5,.,.,CASSYEGYSNQPQHF,TGTGCCAGCAGCTACGAGGGTTATAGCAATCAGCCCCAGCATTTT
TRBV6-5,TRBJ1-1,.,.,CASRDRGWTEAFF,TGTGCCAGCAGGGACCGGGGTTGGACTGAAGCTTTCTTT
TRBV5-5,TRBJ1-2,.,.,CASSPRALRANYGYTF,TGTGCCAGCAGCCCGAGGGCCCTACGAGCTAACTATGGCTACACCTTC